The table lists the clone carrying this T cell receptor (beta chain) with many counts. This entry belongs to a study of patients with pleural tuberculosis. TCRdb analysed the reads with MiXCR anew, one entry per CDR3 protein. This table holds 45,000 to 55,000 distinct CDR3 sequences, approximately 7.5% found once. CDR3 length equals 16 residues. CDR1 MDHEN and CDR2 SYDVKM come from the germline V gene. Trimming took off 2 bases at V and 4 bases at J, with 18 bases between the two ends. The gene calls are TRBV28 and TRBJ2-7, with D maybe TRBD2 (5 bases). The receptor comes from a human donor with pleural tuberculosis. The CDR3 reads CASSLPPPGTQYEQYF. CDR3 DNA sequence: TGTGCCAGCAGTTTACCCCCCCCGGGAACTCAATACGAGCAGTACTTC.